One and the same sample provided the 25 T cell receptor beta chains below, sequenced in a study of blood T cell repertoires in COVID-19. Profiling relied on immunoSEQ multiplex PCR, and the TCRdb table lists in-frame clones only, not all of them. The sample records about 250,000 clones, over 75% being singletons. Sequencing was performed on peripheral blood. These receptors were obtained from a woman aged 30 to 39 with acute or convalescent COVID-19.

This clone was detected only a few times. The V and J genes are TRBV19 and TRBJ1-1, with 8 positions matching TRBD1. The CDR3 runs to 15 residues. The V segment lost 5 bases and the J segment 7 bases; nucleotides outside the gene matches: 12. Per germline, CDR1 LNHDA and CDR2 SQIVND (reference sequence). CDR3 sequence (DNA): TGTGCCAGTAGTCCAAGGACAGGGCCGAGGGGTGAAGCTTTCTTT. It yields the protein CASSPRTGPRGEAFF.

Note on this clone: Other DNA sequences in the same sample also yield this CDR3. CDR3 nucleotide sequence: TGTGCCAGCAGCTTAACTTTTGCAGATACGCAGTATTTT. It specifies CASSLTFADTQYF. J is TRBJ2-3 and V is TRBV7-2; D is unclear. The germline gives CDR1 SGHTA, CDR2 FQGNSA. The CDR3 loop spans 13 amino acids. The germline V and J ends were trimmed by 2 bases and 4 bases, with 7 bases remaining between them.

In DNA, the CDR3 is TGCAGCGTCCGGGACAGGGACAATCAGCCCCAGCATTTT. This sequence encodes CSVRDRDNQPQHF. V and J are TRBV29-1 and TRBJ1-5, with 9 nucleotides matching TRBD1. Germline V gene lookup returns CDR1 SQVTM and CDR2 ANQGSEA. J gave up 3 bases and V 6 bases, and 3 bases lay outside the gene matches. The CDR3 has 13 residues.

The chain links TRBV12-2 to TRBJ1-4; the table's D gene call, TRBD1, was not cross checked with the DNA. TRBV12-2 is given as a pseudogene. This CDR3 spans 19 amino acids. The CDR3 spells CASRFRTPGQGEVNEKLFF. The CDR3 DNA is TGTGCAAGTCGCTTCCGAACCCCGGGACAGGGGGAAGTTAATGAAAAACTGTTTTTT.

The chain couples TRBV27 to TRBJ2-1; 12 nucleotides agree with TRBD2. Germline trimming cut 8 bases from V and 6 bases from J; bases unmatched to any gene: 17. Germline V gene data show CDR1 as MNHEY and CDR2 as SMNVEV (reference sequence). CDR3 size: 18 residues. The CDR3 bases are TGTGCCAGCGGCCCCGGAGCCATCGGACTAGCGGGAATCAATGAGCAGTTCTTC. Its translation: CASGPGAIGLAGINEQFF.

The J gene is TRBJ1-6, the V gene TRBV7-2; D unclear. The ends were cut back, 2 bases at V and 5 bases at J, with 7 bases in the middle. The CDR3 totals 14 residues. Germline V gene lookup returns CDR1 SGHTA and CDR2 FQGNSA. CDR3 in DNA: TGTGCCAGCAGCTTATTGGCCGATAATTCACCCCTCCACTTT. This gives the protein CASSLLADNSPLHF. The whole variable domain, remainder taken from reference TRBV7-2 and TRBJ1-6, is GAGVSQSPSNKVTEKGKDVELRCDPISGHTALYWYRQSLGQGLEFLIYFQGNSAPDKSGLPSDRFSAERTGGSVSTLTIQRTQQEDSAVYLCASSLLADNSPLHFGNGTRLTVT.

The V and J genes are TRBV4-2 and TRBJ2-2; no clear D. Germline assignment: CDR1 LGHNA and CDR2 YNFKEQ. V shed 0 bases and J shed 4 bases, with 12 bases lying between them. This CDR3 is 16 amino acids long. The CDR3 region has the DNA TGTGCCAGCAGCCAAGATCTGGGCAGCCCCACCGGGGAGCTGTTTTTT. This gives the protein CASSQDLGSPTGELFF.

This clone is a singleton in its sample. The chain links TRBV6-2 or TRBV6-3 to TRBJ1-4, with D unclear. The ends were cut back, 0 bases at V and 0 bases at J, with 8 bases in the middle. The CDR3 has 16 residues. Germline lookup yields CDR1 MNHEY and CDR2 SVGEGT. CDR3 sequence: CASSYSSDSTNEKLFF. Written as DNA, the CDR3 is TGTGCCAGCAGTTACTCGTCGGACTCAACTAATGAAAAACTGTTTTTT.

The chain uses TRBV4-3 and TRBJ2-7; D may be TRBD1 (6 bases). V shed 4 bases and J shed 2 bases, with 18 bases lying between them. This CDR3 contains 16 residues. CDR1 and CDR2 (germline): LGHNA, YSLEER. As DNA, the CDR3 is TGCGCCAGCAGCCGAGAAGCAGGGGTCCCCCCCTACGAGCAGTACTTC. This gives the protein CASSREAGVPPYEQYF.

V usage is TRBV7-9 and J usage is TRBJ1-3; tentative D call: TRBD1 (5 bases). Looked up from germline, CDR1 is SEHNR and CDR2 is FQNEAQ (reference sequence). This CDR3 has 14 amino acids. V gave up 5 bases and J gave up 1 base, with 9 bases separating them. CDR3 DNA: TGTGCCAGCAGCACGACAGCGTCTGGAAACACCATATATTTT. It encodes CASSTTASGNTIYF.

The chain employs TRBV5-1 and TRBJ2-7; 8 nucleotides align to TRBD2. This CDR3 contains 15 residues. Germline assignment: CDR1 SGHRS and CDR2 YFSETQ. V gave up 6 bases and J gave up 7 bases; unmatched junction bases: 15. CDR3 loop: CASTLGGAQGREQYF. DNA of the CDR3: TGCGCCAGCACCCTCGGGGGGGCCCAGGGGCGGGAGCAGTACTTC.

The chain recombines TRBV15 with TRBJ1-5; 8 bases map to TRBD1. CDR1 and CDR2 (germline): LNHNV, YYDKDF (reference sequence). Losses at the gene ends were 1 base for V and 1 base for J; bases not matched to a gene: 6. This CDR3 region has 17 residues. The DNA for the CDR3 is TGTGCCACCAGCAGAGCCCCAGGGGGCAGAAGCAATCAGCCCCAGCATTTT. This sequence encodes CATSRAPGGRSNQPQHF.

The chain uses TRBV3-1 (or the pseudogene TRBV3-2) and TRBJ2-5; 8 bases agree with TRBD2. The CDR3 spans 15 residues. The ends lost 6 bases at V and 4 bases at J; junction bases unmatched: 10. In germline, CDR1 is LGHDT, CDR2 YNNKEL (reference sequence). CDR3 sequence: CASRGWAGGVETQYF. CDR3 nucleotide sequence: TGTGCCAGCAGGGGTTGGGCGGGAGGCGTAGAGACCCAGTACTTC.

This sequence joins TRBV15 and TRBJ2-1; perhaps TRBD2 as D (6 bases). The germline V gene encodes CDR1 LNHNV and CDR2 YYDKDF (reference sequence). The CDR3 consists of 15 residues. The V gene lost 6 bases and the J gene lost 7 bases, with 19 bases spanning the gap. The CDR3 DNA follows: TGTGCCACCAGGCCCGGGATCGGGGGTATGAATGAGCAGTTCTTC. Translated: CATRPGIGGMNEQFF. Filled out from reference TRBV15 and TRBJ2-1, the complete variable domain reads DAMVIQNPRYQVTQFGKPVTLSCSQTLNHNVMYWYQQKSSQAPKLLFHYYDKDFNNEADTPDNFQSRRPNTSFCFLDIRSPGLGDTAMYLCATRPGIGGMNEQFFGPGTRLTVL.

This clone was seen a single time. J is TRBJ1-1 and V is TRBV19; TRBD1 matches 10 bases. After removal of 5 bases from V and 4 bases from J, the junction contained 4 bases not matched to a gene. The V gene's germline CDR1 is LNHDA and CDR2 SQIVND (reference sequence). The CDR3 contains 14 residues. Here the CDR3 reads CASSLRTGGTEAFF. DNA of the CDR3: TGTGCCAGTAGTCTCAGGACAGGGGGCACTGAAGCTTTCTTT.

The CDR3 sequence is CSVGDSRSGNTIYF. The CDR3 region has the DNA TGCAGCGTGGGGGACTCTCGCTCTGGAAACACCATATATTTT. The rearrangement uses TRBV29-1 and TRBJ1-3; a possible D gene is TRBD1 (5 bases). The CDR3 runs to 14 residues. The V gene lost 6 bases and the J gene lost 0 bases, with 12 bases spanning the gap. Per the germline V gene, CDR1 is SQVTM and CDR2 is ANQGSEA.

This chain uses TRBV5-4 with TRBJ2-3; 15 positions match TRBD2. The CDR3 is 19 amino acids. The trim removed 0 bases at V and 0 bases at J, leaving 5 bases unmatched. Per germline, CDR1 SGHNT and CDR2 YYREEE (reference sequence). The CDR3 DNA reads as TGTGCCAGCAGCTTGGCGGGACTAGCGGGAGGATCTAGCACAGATACGCAGTATTTT. The encoded protein is CASSLAGLAGGSSTDTQYF.

The chain couples TRBV5-6 to TRBJ2-2; TRBD2 agrees at 10 bases. The V gene end was trimmed by 2 bases and the J gene end by 7 bases; junction bases not matched to a gene: 5. The CDR3 has 15 amino acids. The germline V gene has CDR1 SGHDT and CDR2 YYEEEE. CDR3 sequence: CASSFGTSVLGELFF. Here the CDR3 DNA reads TGTGCCAGCAGCTTCGGGACTAGCGTACTCGGGGAGCTGTTTTTT.

The gene calls are TRBV6-5 and TRBJ2-3; 7 positions match TRBD1. This CDR3 is 15 amino acids long. Germline loops: CDR1 MNHEY, CDR2 SVGAGI. With V trimmed by 7 bases and J by 1 base, 8 bases remained unmatched. In nucleotides, the CDR3 is TGTGCCAGCATCTACAGGGGCTTGGGCACAGATACGCAGTATTTT. Protein sequence: CASIYRGLGTDTQYF.

The gene calls are TRBV30 and TRBJ1-3; 11 bases are a match to TRBD1. V shed 3 bases, J shed 7 bases, and the junction held 8 bases outside the gene matches. In germline, CDR1 is GTSNPN, CDR2 SVGIG (reference sequence). CDR3 length: 15 amino acids. CDR3 sequence: CAWRKGGQGANTIYF. CDR3 nucleotide sequence: TGTGCCTGGAGAAAGGGAGGACAGGGGGCGAACACCATATATTTT.

V usage is TRBV21-1 and J usage is TRBJ2-3; TRBD2 is the table's D call, not checked against the DNA. TRBV21-1 is deemed a pseudogene. The CDR3 is 17 amino acids. CDR3 in amino acids: CASSKVAAGKFTDTQYF. CDR3 coding DNA: TGTGCCAGCAGCAAAGTAGCAGCGGGAAAATTCACAGATACGCAGTATTTT.

The genes are TRBV19 and TRBJ2-7, with 8 bases fitting TRBD1. This CDR3 has 16 amino acids. The junction had 6 bases not matched to a gene; V was cut back by 2 bases and J by 0 bases. Germline CDR1 is LNHDA and CDR2 is SQIVND (reference sequence). The CDR3 spells CASSIRQGLGSYEQYF. The CDR3 nucleotides are TGTGCCAGTAGTATAAGACAGGGGCTTGGCTCCTACGAGCAGTACTTC.

The CDR3 loop is CASSLGDRVRETQYF. In nucleotides, the CDR3 is TGTGCCAGCAGCTTAGGGGACAGGGTACGGGAGACCCAGTACTTC. The rearrangement links TRBV7-2 to TRBJ2-5, with 9 nucleotides matching TRBD1. Germline V gene lookup returns CDR1 SGHTA and CDR2 FQGNSA. This CDR3 spans 15 amino acids. V was pared by 1 base and J by 5 bases, with 5 bases of the junction left unmatched.

The rearrangement joins TRBV6-2 or TRBV6-3 to TRBJ2-6; D is perhaps TRBD1 (6 bases). This CDR3 is 17 amino acids long. Per the germline V gene, CDR1 is MNHEY and CDR2 is SVGEGT. The ends were cut back, 6 bases at V and 1 base at J, with 16 bases in the middle. The CDR3 nucleotides are TGTGCCAGCAGCTCACCCGACAGGTGGTCTGGGGCCAACGTCCTGACTTTC. Its protein is CASSSPDRWSGANVLTF.

The chain is built from TRBV21-1 and TRBJ2-3; the D call in the table, TRBD1, was not verified against the DNA. TRBV21-1 is annotated as a pseudogene. The CDR3 loop spans 14 amino acids. The CDR3 is CASTQVLTTDTQYF. CDR3 in DNA: TGTGCCAGCACCCAGGTACTTACCACAGATACGCAGTATTTT.